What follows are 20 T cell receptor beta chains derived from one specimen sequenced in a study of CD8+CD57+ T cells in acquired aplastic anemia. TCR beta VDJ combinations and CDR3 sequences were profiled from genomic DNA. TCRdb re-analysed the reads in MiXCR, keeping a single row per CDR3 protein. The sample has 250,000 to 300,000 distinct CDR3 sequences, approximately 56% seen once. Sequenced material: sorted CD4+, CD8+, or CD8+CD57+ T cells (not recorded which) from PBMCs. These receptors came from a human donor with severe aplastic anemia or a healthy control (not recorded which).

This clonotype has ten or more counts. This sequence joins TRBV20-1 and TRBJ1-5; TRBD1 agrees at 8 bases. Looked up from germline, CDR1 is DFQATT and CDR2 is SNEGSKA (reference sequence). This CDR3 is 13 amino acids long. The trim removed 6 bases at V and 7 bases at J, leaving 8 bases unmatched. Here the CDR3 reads CSAMDRDKQPQHF. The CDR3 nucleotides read TGCAGTGCCATGGACAGGGATAAGCAGCCCCAGCATTTT.

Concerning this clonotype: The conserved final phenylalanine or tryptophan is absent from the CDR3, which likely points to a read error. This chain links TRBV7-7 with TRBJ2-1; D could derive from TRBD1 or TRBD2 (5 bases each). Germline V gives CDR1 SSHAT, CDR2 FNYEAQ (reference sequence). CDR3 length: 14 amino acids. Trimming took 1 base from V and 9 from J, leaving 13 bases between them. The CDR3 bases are TGTGCCAGCAGCTTAGGAGGGGCCTCCGGTGAGCAGTTCTCC. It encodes CASSLGGASGEQFS.

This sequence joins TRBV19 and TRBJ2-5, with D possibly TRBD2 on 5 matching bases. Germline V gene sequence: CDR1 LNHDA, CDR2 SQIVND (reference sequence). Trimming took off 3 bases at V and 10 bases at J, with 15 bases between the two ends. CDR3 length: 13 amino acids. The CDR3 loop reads CASSITEVEVQYF. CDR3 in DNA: TGTGCCAGTAGTATCACCGAGGTGGAGGTCCAGTACTTC.

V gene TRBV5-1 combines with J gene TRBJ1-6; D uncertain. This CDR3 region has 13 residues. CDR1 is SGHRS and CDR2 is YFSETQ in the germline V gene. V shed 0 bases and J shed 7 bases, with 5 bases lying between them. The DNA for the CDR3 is TGCGCCAGCAGCTTGGGTATGAATTCACCCCTCCACTTT. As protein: CASSLGMNSPLHF.

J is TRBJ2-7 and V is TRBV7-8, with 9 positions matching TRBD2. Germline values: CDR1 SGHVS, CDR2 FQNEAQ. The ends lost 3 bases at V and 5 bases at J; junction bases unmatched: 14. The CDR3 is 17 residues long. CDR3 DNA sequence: TGTGCCAGCAGCTTCCCCCCAAGCGGGGGGTATGCACACGAGCAGTACTTC. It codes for CASSFPPSGGYAHEQYF. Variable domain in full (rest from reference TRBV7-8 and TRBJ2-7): GAGVSQSPRYKVAKRGQDVALRCDPISGHVSLFWYQQALGQGPEFLTYFQNEAQLDKSGLPSDRFFAERPEGSVSTLKIQRTQQEDSAVYLCASSFPPSGGYAHEQYFGPGTRLTVT.

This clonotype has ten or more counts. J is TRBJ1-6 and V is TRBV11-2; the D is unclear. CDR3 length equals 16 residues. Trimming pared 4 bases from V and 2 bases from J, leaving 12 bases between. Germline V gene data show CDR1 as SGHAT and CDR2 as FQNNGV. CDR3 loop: CASSSPRGPYNSPLHF. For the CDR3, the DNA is TGTGCCAGCAGCTCGCCCCGCGGCCCCTATAATTCACCCCTCCACTTT.

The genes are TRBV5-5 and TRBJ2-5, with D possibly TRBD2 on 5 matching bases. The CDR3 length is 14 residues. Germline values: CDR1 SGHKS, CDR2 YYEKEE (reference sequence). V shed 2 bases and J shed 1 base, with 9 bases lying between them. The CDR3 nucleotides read TGTGCCAGCAGCTTAGCGGTACTCCAAGAGACCCAGTACTTC. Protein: CASSLAVLQETQYF. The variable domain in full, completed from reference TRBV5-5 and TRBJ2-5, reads DAGVTQSPTHLIKTRGQQVTLRCSPISGHKSVSWYQQVLGQGPQFIFQYYEKEERGRGNFPDRFSARQFPNYSSELNVNALLLGDSALYLCASSLAVLQETQYFGPGTRLLVL.

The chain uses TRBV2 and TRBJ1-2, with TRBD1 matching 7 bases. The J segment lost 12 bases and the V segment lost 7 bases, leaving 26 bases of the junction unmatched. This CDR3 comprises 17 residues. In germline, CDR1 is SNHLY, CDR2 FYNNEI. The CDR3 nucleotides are TGTGCCAGCAAAGGAGGAGGGGGCGGCTGGGGCGCCTCTGGAAACACCTTC. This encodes CASKGGGGGWGASGNTF.

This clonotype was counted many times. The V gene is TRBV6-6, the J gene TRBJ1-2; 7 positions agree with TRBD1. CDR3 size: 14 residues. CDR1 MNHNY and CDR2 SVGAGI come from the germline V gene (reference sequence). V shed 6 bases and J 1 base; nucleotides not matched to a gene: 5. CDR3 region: CASREGQVNYGYTF. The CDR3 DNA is TGTGCCAGCAGGGAAGGACAGGTTAACTATGGCTACACCTTC.

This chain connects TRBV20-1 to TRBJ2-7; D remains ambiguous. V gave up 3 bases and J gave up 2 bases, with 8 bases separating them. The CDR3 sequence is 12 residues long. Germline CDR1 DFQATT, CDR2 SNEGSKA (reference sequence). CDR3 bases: TGCAGTGCTAGGTCCGCAACCTACGAGCAGTACTTC. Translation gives CSARSATYEQYF.

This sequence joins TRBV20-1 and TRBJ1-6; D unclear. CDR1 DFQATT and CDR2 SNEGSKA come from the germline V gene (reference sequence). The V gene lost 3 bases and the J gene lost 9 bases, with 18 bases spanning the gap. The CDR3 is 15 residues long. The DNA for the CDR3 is TGCAGTGCTAGGCAACAGTTTCCGATTAGTTCACCCCTCCACTTT. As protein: CSARQQFPISSPLHF.

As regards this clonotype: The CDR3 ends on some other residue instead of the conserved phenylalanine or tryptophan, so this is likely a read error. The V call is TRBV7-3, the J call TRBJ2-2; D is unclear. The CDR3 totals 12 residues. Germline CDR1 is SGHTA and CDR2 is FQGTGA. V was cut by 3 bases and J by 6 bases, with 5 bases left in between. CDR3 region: CASSLTAGELFL. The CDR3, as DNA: TGTGCCAGCAGCTTGACCGCCGGGGAGCTGTTTCTT.

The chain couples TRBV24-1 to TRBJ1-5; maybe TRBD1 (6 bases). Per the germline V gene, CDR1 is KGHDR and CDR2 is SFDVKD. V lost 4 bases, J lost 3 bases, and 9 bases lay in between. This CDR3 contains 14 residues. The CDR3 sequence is CATSDAGANQPQHF. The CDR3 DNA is TGTGCCACCAGTGACGCAGGGGCCAATCAGCCCCAGCATTTT.

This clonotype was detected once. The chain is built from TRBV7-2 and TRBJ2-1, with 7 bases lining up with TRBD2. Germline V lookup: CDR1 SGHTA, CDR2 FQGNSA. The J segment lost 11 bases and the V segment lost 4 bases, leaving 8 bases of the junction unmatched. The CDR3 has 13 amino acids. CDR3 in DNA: TGTGCCAGCAGCTCGGCTCCGGGAGGCAAGCAGTTCTTC. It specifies CASSSAPGGKQFF.

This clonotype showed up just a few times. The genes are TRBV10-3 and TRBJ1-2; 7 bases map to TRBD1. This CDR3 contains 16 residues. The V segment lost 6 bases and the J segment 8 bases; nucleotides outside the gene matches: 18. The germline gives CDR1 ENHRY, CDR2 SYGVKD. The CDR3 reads CAISAGQFQGEDGYTF. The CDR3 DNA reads TGTGCCATCAGCGCTGGCCAGTTCCAGGGGGAAGACGGCTACACCTTC.

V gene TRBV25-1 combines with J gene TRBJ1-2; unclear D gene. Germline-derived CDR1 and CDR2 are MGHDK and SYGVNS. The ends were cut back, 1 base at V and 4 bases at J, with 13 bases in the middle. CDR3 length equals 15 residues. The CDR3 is CASSESEKLFYGYTF. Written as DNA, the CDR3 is TGTGCCAGCAGTGAATCAGAAAAGCTCTTCTATGGCTACACCTTC.

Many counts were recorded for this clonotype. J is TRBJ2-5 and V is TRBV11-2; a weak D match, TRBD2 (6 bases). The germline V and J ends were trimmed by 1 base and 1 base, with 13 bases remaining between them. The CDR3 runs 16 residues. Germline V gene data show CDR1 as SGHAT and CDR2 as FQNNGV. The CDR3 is CASSLGGGGSQETQYF. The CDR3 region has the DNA TGTGCCAGCAGCTTAGGGGGTGGGGGGTCCCAAGAGACCCAGTACTTC.

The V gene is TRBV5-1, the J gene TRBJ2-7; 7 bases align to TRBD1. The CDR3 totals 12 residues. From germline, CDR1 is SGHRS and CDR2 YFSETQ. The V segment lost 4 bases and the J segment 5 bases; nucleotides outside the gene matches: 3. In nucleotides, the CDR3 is TGCGCCAGCAGCAGACAGGGTGACGAGCAGTACTTC. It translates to CASSRQGDEQYF.

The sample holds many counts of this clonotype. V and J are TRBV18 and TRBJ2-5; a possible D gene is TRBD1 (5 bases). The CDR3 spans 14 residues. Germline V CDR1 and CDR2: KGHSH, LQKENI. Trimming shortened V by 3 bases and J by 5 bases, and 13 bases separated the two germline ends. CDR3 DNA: TGTGCCAGCTCACCCGGCCAGGGATTGGAGACCCAGTACTTC. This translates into CASSPGQGLETQYF.

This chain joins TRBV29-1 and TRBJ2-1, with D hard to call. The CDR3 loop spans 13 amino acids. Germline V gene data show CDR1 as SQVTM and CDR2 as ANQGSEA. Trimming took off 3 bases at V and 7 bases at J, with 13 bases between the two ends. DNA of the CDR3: TGCAGCGTTGACGGACGGGTCAAGAATGAGCAGTTCTTC. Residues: CSVDGRVKNEQFF.